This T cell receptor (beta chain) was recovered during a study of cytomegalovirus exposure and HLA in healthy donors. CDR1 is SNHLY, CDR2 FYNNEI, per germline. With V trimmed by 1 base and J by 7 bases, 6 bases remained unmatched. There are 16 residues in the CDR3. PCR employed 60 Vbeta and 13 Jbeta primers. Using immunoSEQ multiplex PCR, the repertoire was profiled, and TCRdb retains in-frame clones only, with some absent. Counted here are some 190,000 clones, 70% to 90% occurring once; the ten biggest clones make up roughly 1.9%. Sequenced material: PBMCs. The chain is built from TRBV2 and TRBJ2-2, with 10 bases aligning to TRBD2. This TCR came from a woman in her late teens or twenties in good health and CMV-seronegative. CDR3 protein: CASSEERGGQGGELFF. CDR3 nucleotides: TGTGCCAGCAGTGAAGAGCGGGGGGGCCAGGGCGGGGAGCTGTTTTTT.